A single sample is the source of the 14 T cell receptor beta chains below, sequenced in a study of human T cells and chemical hapten exposure. From the RACE reads, TCRdb called clonotypes with MiXCR, one entry per CDR3 protein. The table records around 74,000 distinct CDR3 sequences, 25% to 40% of them present only once. As for time point: patch test 1, 2 weeks after DPC sensitization. Treatment here: therapeutic diphenylcyclopropenone sensitization with weekly scalp DPC. This specimen was whole blood, taken in connection with sensitization to the hapten diphenylcyclopropenone (DPC). These TCRs come from a man aged 40-50 years with alopecia areata. Some clones in this sample may be carry-over from other donors' samples.

The chain couples TRBV6-5 to TRBJ2-1; TRBD2 matches 9 bases. CDR3 size: 15 residues. The V and J ends lost 2 bases and 5 bases, in that order; junction bases with no gene match: 4. In germline, CDR1 is MNHEY, CDR2 SVGAGI. The CDR3 nucleotides are TGTGCCAGCAGTTACGAGACTAGCGGAAACAATGAGCAGTTCTTC. Translated, it gives CASSYETSGNNEQFF.

V is TRBV7-9 and J is TRBJ2-7; the D call may be TRBD1 or TRBD2 (5 bases each). The CDR3 has 15 residues. Germline CDR1 is SEHNR and CDR2 is FQNEAQ (reference sequence). The V gene lost 0 bases and the J gene lost 0 bases, with 9 bases spanning the gap. CDR3 amino acids: CASSLAGPSSYEQYF. The CDR3 region has the DNA TGTGCCAGCAGCTTAGCGGGACCCTCCTCCTACGAGCAGTACTTC.

This clonotype has only a few counts. This chain links TRBV6-5 with TRBJ1-3; weak D call: TRBD1 (5 bases). Germline lookup yields CDR1 MNHEY and CDR2 SVGAGI. With 7 bases removed from V and 2 bases from J, the gap between germline ends came to 18 bases. The CDR3 sequence is 16 residues long. The CDR3 sequence: CASTLGAGRTGNTIYF. The CDR3 nucleotides are TGTGCCAGCACCCTAGGAGCAGGGCGGACTGGAAACACCATATATTTT.

This clonotype occurred a few times. The chain links TRBV5-1 to TRBJ2-2; 8 positions agree with TRBD1. The V gene's germline CDR1 is SGHRS and CDR2 YFSETQ. The CDR3 contains 18 residues. Trimming at V came to 3 bases and at J to 0 bases, leaving 10 bases not matched to a gene. The CDR3, as DNA: TGCGCCAGCAGCTGGCCCAGGGGGCGGGATACGAACACCGGGGAGCTGTTTTTT. Encoded protein: CASSWPRGRDTNTGELFF.

For the CDR3, the DNA is TGTGCCAGCAGCCACCCCTCGGAGGGGACAGGGTACTACGAGCAGTACTTC. Protein: CASSHPSEGTGYYEQYF. The V call is TRBV4-2, the J call TRBJ2-7, with 9 bases aligning to TRBD1. Per the germline V gene, CDR1 is LGHNA and CDR2 is YNFKEQ. The CDR3 extends over 17 amino acids. J lost 3 bases, V lost 3 bases, and 12 bases had no gene match.

This clonotype occurred a few times. J is TRBJ2-2 and V is TRBV29-1; 8 positions match TRBD1. The CDR3 consists of 15 residues. With 0 bases clipped from V and 6 bases from J, the junction kept 6 bases outside the gene matches. Germline loops: CDR1 SQVTM, CDR2 ANQGSEA. The CDR3 loop is CSVEDQGTGSGELFF. CDR3 nucleotides: TGCAGCGTTGAAGACCAGGGGACAGGTTCCGGGGAGCTGTTTTTT.

The rearrangement links TRBV2 to TRBJ2-2; TRBD2 agrees at 9 bases. The ends lost 6 bases at V and 6 bases at J; junction bases unmatched: 11. The CDR3 sequence is 16 residues long. CDR1 SNHLY and CDR2 FYNNEI come from the germline V gene. The CDR3 DNA is TGTGCCAGCAGCAGGGCTAGCGGGATAACGGCCGGGGAGCTGTTTTTT. Translation: CASSRASGITAGELFF.

V usage is TRBV5-1 and J usage is TRBJ1-1; D call uncertain. V lost 4 bases, J lost 1 base, and 14 bases lay in between. Germline values: CDR1 SGHRS, CDR2 YFSETQ. This CDR3 spans 15 amino acids. The CDR3 DNA follows: TGCGCCAGCAGCCCGATGCAGGCACCGAACACTGAAGCTTTCTTT. Amino acids: CASSPMQAPNTEAFF.

This sequence joins TRBV20-1 and TRBJ1-1; tentatively, D is TRBD1 (5 bases). Germline values: CDR1 DFQATT, CDR2 SNEGSKA (reference sequence). The V and J ends lost 0 bases and 4 bases respectively, with 12 bases between them. This CDR3 is 14 amino acids long. CDR3 sequence reads: CSARDLGGATEAFF. CDR3 coding DNA: TGCAGTGCTAGAGATCTGGGAGGGGCCACTGAAGCTTTCTTT.

This clonotype occurred a few times. The chain couples TRBV29-1 to TRBJ2-1; the match to TRBD1 covers 12 bases. There are 15 residues in the CDR3. V lost 7 bases, J lost 8 bases, and 12 bases stayed unmatched. The germline V gene encodes CDR1 SQVTM and CDR2 ANQGSEA. The CDR3 spells CSGARGTGGRDEQFF. DNA for the CDR3: TGCAGCGGTGCCCGGGGGACAGGGGGCCGGGATGAGCAGTTCTTC.

This clonotype has a handful of counts. The chain joins TRBV12-3 or TRBV12-4 to TRBJ1-6; D is possibly TRBD1 (5 bases). The CDR3 has 14 amino acids. Trimming took 7 bases from V and 7 from J, leaving 14 bases between them. The CDR3: CASTLSGGNSPLHF. DNA of the CDR3: TGTGCCAGCACCCTGTCTGGGGGGAATTCACCCCTCCACTTT.

V gene TRBV18 combines with J gene TRBJ1-4, with D possibly matching TRBD1 (5 bases). Germline CDR1 KGHSH, CDR2 LQKENI. Trimming took 3 bases from V and 7 from J, leaving 15 bases between them. The CDR3 is 15 residues long. The CDR3 nucleotides read TGTGCCAGCTCACCGGTCGGACACCTTGGTGAAAAACTGTTTTTT. Residues: CASSPVGHLGEKLFF.

This clonotype was observed a handful of times. V usage is TRBV30 and J usage is TRBJ2-5; D remains unclear. CDR1 is GTSNPN, CDR2 SVGIG, per germline (reference sequence). Trimming removed 0 bases from V and 3 bases from J, with 8 bases in between. There are 13 residues in the CDR3. The DNA for the CDR3 is TGTGCCTGGAGTGTTGGTCAGAAAGAGACCCAGTACTTC. Translating it yields CAWSVGQKETQYF.

This clonotype was observed a handful of times. This chain joins TRBV6-5 and TRBJ2-6, with D perhaps TRBD1 (6 bases). Trimming pared 5 bases from V and 0 bases from J, leaving 20 bases between. The CDR3 is 19 amino acids. Germline V gene lookup returns CDR1 MNHEY and CDR2 SVGAGI. The CDR3 nucleotides read TGTGCCAGCAGTAAAAATCGCGGACAGCGCAACTCTGGGGCCAACGTCCTGACTTTC. This encodes CASSKNRGQRNSGANVLTF.